These T cell receptor beta chains were read from a single sample in a study of T-cell reconstitution after alpha-beta-depleted transplantation in children. TCRdb re-derived calls from the PCR reads in MiXCR, one entry per CDR3 protein. The sample includes about 110,000 distinct CDR3 sequences, 9% to 12% of them seen just once. Sample: PBMCs from the stem cell graft donor, taken from the stem cell graft. These receptors were collected from a human donor who donated a stem cell graft to a child with acute lymphoblastic leukemia. Each CDR3 is given with its conserved first and last residue. The order of the fields is V gene, J gene, clone size, D gene, CDR3 protein, CDR3 DNA. The D gene is left open where the match is weak. The size field is filled for only some rows; it gives once, few, many or a size class.

>TRBV5-1|TRBJ2-3|many|.
CASSKRGGTDTQYF
TGCGCCAGCTCCAAAAGGGGGGGAACTGATACGCAGTATTTT
>TRBV12-3/TRBV12-4|TRBJ1-1|many|.
CASSPMARVNTEAFF
TGTGCCAGCAGCCCGATGGCCAGGGTGAACACTGAAGCTTTCTTT
>TRBV5-1|TRBJ2-3|.|TRBD1
CASSSGDRISTDTQYF
TGCGCCAGCAGCTCGGGGGACAGGATTAGCACAGATACGCAGTATTTT
>TRBV6-5|TRBJ2-2|many|TRBD1
CASSNGQGPNTGELFF
TGTGCCAGCAGTAACGGACAGGGCCCGAACACCGGGGAGCTGTTTTTT
>TRBV5-5|TRBJ1-5|many|.
CASSSAWVSGNQPQHF
TGTGCCAGCAGCTCGGCGTGGGTAAGCGGCAATCAGCCCCAGCATTTT
>TRBV12-3/TRBV12-4|TRBJ1-1|many|.
CASRITERPEAFF
TGTGCCAGCAGGATCACAGAGCGTCCTGAAGCTTTCTTT
>TRBV7-2|TRBJ2-1|many|TRBD2
CASSLANWGGVAYNEQFF
TGTGCCAGCAGCTTAGCAAACTGGGGGGGAGTGGCCTACAATGAGCAGTTCTTC
>TRBV3-1|TRBJ2-2|many|TRBD2
CASSQDQGLAGVTGELFF
TGTGCCAGCAGCCAAGATCAAGGGCTAGCGGGAGTCACCGGGGAGCTGTTTTTT
>TRBV7-9|TRBJ2-1|many|.
CASSPKGTPGNEQFF
TGTGCCAGCAGCCCAAAAGGGACGCCGGGGAATGAGCAGTTCTTC
>TRBV29-1|TRBJ2-2|.|.
CSVFASSQRELFF
TGCAGCGTTTTCGCGTCGAGCCAGCGGGAGCTGTTTTTT
>TRBV29-1|TRBJ2-5|many|TRBD1
CSVSDRAQYF
TGCAGCGTTTCTGACAGGGCCCAGTACTTC
>TRBV7-8|TRBJ1-4|many|.
CASSSTSGWGNEKLFF
TGTGCCAGCAGCTCGACCTCGGGATGGGGTAATGAAAAACTGTTTTTT
>TRBV11-2|TRBJ2-7|once|TRBD1
CASSFPGGPYEQYF
TGTGCCAGCAGCTTCCCAGGGGGTCCCTACGAGCAGTACTTC
>TRBV7-6|TRBJ2-3|.|TRBD2
CASSSVAGGPTDTQYF
TGTGCCAGCAGCTCCGTAGCGGGAGGACCCACAGATACGCAGTATTTT
>TRBV4-3|TRBJ2-2|many|.
CASSQDRGQVPLGELFF
TGCGCCAGCAGCCAAGATCGGGGGCAGGTTCCTCTCGGGGAGCTGTTTTTT
>TRBV20-1|TRBJ1-4|many|.
CSATGSFLPEKLFF
TGCAGTGCTACGGGCAGCTTCCTACCTGAAAAACTGTTTTTT
>TRBV5-1|TRBJ2-1|many|TRBD1
CASSLTGVSDEQFF
TGCGCCAGCAGCTTGACAGGGGTGAGCGATGAGCAGTTCTTC
>TRBV20-1|TRBJ2-7|many|TRBD2
CSAPSGGARYEQYF
TGCAGTGCTCCGAGCGGGGGGGCCAGATACGAGCAGTACTTC
>TRBV10-2|TRBJ2-6|.|.
CASSDRGQGANVLTF
TGCGCCAGCAGTGATAGAGGGCAAGGGGCCAACGTCCTGACTTTC
>TRBV19|TRBJ2-1|few|.
CASTFGTAGSDEQFF
TGTGCCAGTACCTTCGGGACCGCTGGAAGCGATGAGCAGTTCTTC
>TRBV20-1|TRBJ2-5|many|.
CSAIRDSQETQYF
TGCAGTGCCATCCGGGACTCACAAGAGACCCAGTACTTC
>TRBV25-1|TRBJ2-1|many|TRBD1
CASSEGQGADEQFF
TGTGCCAGCAGTGAGGGACAGGGGGCGGATGAGCAGTTCTTC
>TRBV3-1|TRBJ2-3|.|TRBD2
CASCKDWVAGDPRTDTQYF
TGTGCCAGCTGCAAAGATTGGGTAGCGGGGGACCCGCGCACAGATACGCAGTATTTT
>TRBV19|TRBJ2-3|many|TRBD2
CASSSRTGGPDTQYF
TGTGCCAGTAGTTCCCGGACGGGAGGGCCAGATACGCAGTATTTT
>TRBV14|TRBJ1-4|many|.
CASSHYLGRGSEKLFF
TGTGCCAGCAGCCACTACTTGGGGCGCGGGAGTGAAAAACTGTTTTTT
>TRBV7-2|TRBJ2-5|.|.
CASSLSGAGETQYF
TGTGCCAGCAGCTTGTCAGGCGCCGGGGAGACCCAGTACTTC
>TRBV11-2|TRBJ1-1|many|.
CASSLERLGTEAFF
TGTGCCAGCAGCTTAGAGCGTCTCGGCACTGAAGCTTTCTTT
>TRBV20-1|TRBJ2-3|many|.
CSARVAADTQYF
TGCAGTGCTAGGGTGGCCGCAGATACGCAGTATTTT
>TRBV5-1|TRBJ2-7|many|.
CASSLVEGYTYEQYF
TGCGCCAGCAGCTTGGTAGAAGGATACACCTACGAGCAGTACTTC
>TRBV7-2|TRBJ1-1|many|.
CASSRQGVNTEAFF
TGTGCCAGCAGCCGACAAGGGGTTAACACTGAAGCTTTCTTT
>TRBV6-5|TRBJ1-1|large|.
CASNKQGSTEAFF
TGTGCCAGCAACAAACAGGGAAGCACTGAAGCTTTCTTT
>TRBV6-1|TRBJ2-7|many|.
CASSPRDNSPHEQYF
TGTGCCAGCAGTCCCCGGGACAACTCCCCCCACGAGCAGTACTTC
>TRBV4-3|TRBJ2-1|many|.
CASSQDGQSPKQFF
TGCGCCAGCAGCCAAGATGGGCAATCCCCCAAGCAGTTCTTC
>TRBV7-9|TRBJ2-2|.|.
CASSLASRGYYTGELFF
TGTGCCAGCAGCTTAGCTTCGAGAGGCTATTACACCGGGGAGCTGTTTTTT
>TRBV15|TRBJ1-1|many|TRBD1
CATSSPGQQNTEAFF
TGTGCCACCAGCAGTCCGGGACAGCAGAACACTGAAGCTTTCTTT
>TRBV20-1|TRBJ2-3|many|.
CSARDEDSPTDTQYF
TGCAGTGCTAGAGATGAGGACAGTCCCACAGATACGCAGTATTTT
>TRBV9|TRBJ2-3|many|.
CASSRGTVGADTQYF
TGTGCCAGCAGCCGGGGGACCGTAGGAGCAGATACGCAGTATTTT
>TRBV5-5|TRBJ1-1|.|.
CASSSRRGMNTEAFF
TGTGCCAGCAGCTCCCGGCGCGGGATGAACACTGAAGCTTTCTTC
>TRBV7-2|TRBJ2-3|many|.
CASSRGQSTDTQYF
TGTGCCAGCAGCCGTGGTCAGAGCACAGATACGCAGTATTTT
>TRBV7-2|TRBJ2-5|many|TRBD2
CASSWSSGDRETQYF
TGTGCCAGCAGCTGGAGTAGCGGGGATCGAGAGACCCAGTACTTC
>TRBV12-3/TRBV12-4|TRBJ1-1|many|TRBD1
CASSLREQGWIAEAFF
TGTGCCAGCAGTTTACGGGAACAGGGGTGGATCGCTGAAGCTTTCTTT
>TRBV7-2|TRBJ1-3|many|.
CASSSPGWGNTIYF
TGTGCCAGCAGCTCCCCAGGGTGGGGAAACACCATATATTTT
>TRBV4-3|TRBJ2-7|many|TRBD1
CASSPGQGTYEQYF
TGCGCCAGCAGCCCGGGACAGGGGACATACGAGCAGTACTTC
>TRBV20-1|TRBJ1-1|few|.
CSATEGGNTEAFF
TGCAGTGCAACAGAAGGGGGGAACACTGAAGCTTTCTTT
>TRBV7-2|TRBJ1-4|many|.
CASSSGSRAEKLFF
TGTGCCAGCAGCTCCGGAAGTCGGGCTGAAAAACTGTTTTTT
>TRBV7-2|TRBJ2-6|many|.
CASSPGLSGANVLTF
TGTGCCAGCAGCCCAGGGTTGTCTGGGGCCAACGTCCTGACTTTC
>TRBV4-3|TRBJ2-3|.|TRBD2
CASSQDRAGGAVNTDTQYF
TGCGCCAGCAGCCAAGATCGAGCGGGAGGTGCGGTAAACACAGATACGCAGTATTTT
>TRBV7-8|TRBJ2-2|.|TRBD1
CASSYDRGTGELFF
TGTGCCAGCAGCTACGACAGGGGCACCGGGGAGCTGTTTTTT